This T cell receptor (beta chain) is drawn from a study of T cell responses to AZD1222 COVID-19 vaccine. Study-level points and caveats: Unmutated regions of variants are reportedly targeted by nearly half of spike-specific TCRs. At 160-218 and 743-854, vaccine-associated CD4 TCRs were dominant, and they spanned spike.

The method was immunoSEQ multiplex PCR; TCRdb's version includes in-frame clones alone and lacks a portion of them. The data contain some 130,000 clones, more than 75% of them singletons. The trim removed 1 base at V and 4 bases at J, leaving 8 bases unmatched. The germline gives CDR1 MGHRA, CDR2 YSYEKL. The CDR3 runs to 17 residues. Of note for this clone: What it recognizes is unknown.

This sequence joins TRBV4-1 and TRBJ2-5, with 11 positions matching TRBD2. The sample was peripheral blood, taken on day 0 of AZD1222 vaccination. The receptor's source is an adult in good health. Written as DNA, the CDR3 is TGCGCCAGCAGCCAAGTTCTAGCGGGGGGCCGTGGAGAGACCCAGTACTTC. Its translation: CASSQVLAGGRGETQYF.